This T cell receptor beta chain was recovered during a study of cytomegalovirus exposure and HLA in healthy donors. There were likely unrecorded immune exposures, though donors were nominally healthy when sampled. Details on this clone: Its specificity is not known.

V lost 5 bases and J lost 5; bases outside the gene matches: 9. Germline CDR1 is SGHAT and CDR2 is FQNNGV. The CDR3 contains 15 residues. Study-wide results and limits: Most observed TCR sequences were rare, whereas some public TCRs were detected in many donors. Analysis was carried out at a later point, and it linked a missense DCLRE1C variant to TCR beta V- and J-gene trimming. Reportedly, HLA-A and HLA-B alleles of most subjects were accurately predicted from TCR beta.

Amplification used 60 Vbeta primers and 13 Jbeta primers. Data came from immunoSEQ multiplex PCR; TCRdb stores just in-frame clones and leaves some out. This table has 90,000 to 120,000 clones, about 80% appearing once. The sequence came from a man aged 25-40 years in good health and CMV-seronegative. The sample was PBMCs. The rearrangement links TRBV11-2 to TRBJ2-1, with TRBD1 matching 7 bases. CDR3 region: CASSPRQGANNEQFF. CDR3 nucleotides: TGTGCCAGCAGCCCACGACAGGGCGCAAACAATGAGCAGTTCTTC.